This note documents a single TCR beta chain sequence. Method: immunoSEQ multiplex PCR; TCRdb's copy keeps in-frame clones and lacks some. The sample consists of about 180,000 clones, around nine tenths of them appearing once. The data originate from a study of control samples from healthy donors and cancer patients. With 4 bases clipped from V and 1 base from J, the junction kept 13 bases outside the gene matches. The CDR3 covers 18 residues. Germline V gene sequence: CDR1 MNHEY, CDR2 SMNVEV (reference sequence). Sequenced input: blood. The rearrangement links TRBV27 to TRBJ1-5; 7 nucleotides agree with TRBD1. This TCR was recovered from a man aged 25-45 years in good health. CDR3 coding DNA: TGTGCCAGCAGTTCGACCCTTCGACAGGGCGGAAGCAATCAGCCCCAGCATTTT. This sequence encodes CASSSTLRQGGSNQPQHF.